These T cell receptor beta chains were read from a single sample in a study of CD8+CD57+ T cells in acquired aplastic anemia. TCRdb recomputed calls from the reads with MiXCR, one row per CDR3 protein. The table lists around 200,000 distinct CDR3 sequences, about 60% of them singletons. Sequenced input: sorted CD4+, CD8+, or CD8+CD57+ T cells (not recorded which) from PBMCs. The receptors derive from a human donor with aplastic anemia. CDR3s leave out the opening cysteine and the closing phenylalanine or tryptophan. Fields, in order: V gene, CDR3 protein.

TRBV6-6 ASAGTESMNTEAF
TRBV9 ASSADRGSTEAF
TRBV7-8 ASSLRAGGQHEQF
TRBV10-3 AIGRGVSDYGYT
TRBV7-3 ASSLIGWGEQY
TRBV15 ATSRSLERDGYT
TRBV20-1 SVPDRGYGYT
TRBV12-3/TRBV12-4 ASSADRSSGNTIY
TRBV19 ASSIDGHYEQY
TRBV2 ASIPGGRSGGQF
TRBV7-9 ASSFRQGKIGSYEQY
TRBV14 ASSQDQAGREQF
TRBV10-3 AISESRDTEQF
TRBV7-2 ASSLAQSNVLTF
TRBV7-9 ASSLEYTGELF
TRBV19 ASSLQGRGNTIY
TRBV24-1 ATSDWDRQETQY
TRBV10-3 ASRPLRGGSSSTDTQY
TRBV2 ASSELGLAGEDEQF
TRBV2 ASSWDCNSGANVLT
TRBV10-1 ASSEVSYEQY
TRBV6-5 ASSYGQENTGELF
TRBV27 ASSFGVRIKQF
TRBV9 ASSVARSSAYNEQF
TRBV19 ASSIGGGHQPQH
TRBV10-3 ASIGGGTGGEQY
TRBV7-9 ASSLSNGFQPQH
TRBV6-1 ASSYTENEQY
TRBV15 ATSRPGVGPTDTQY
TRBV20-1 SARVPLAGQYEQY
TRBV14 ASSPTSGGYKHQETQY
TRBV11-2 ASSWLQGPGSPLH
TRBV5-1 ASSFGSGNTEAF
TRBV24-1 ATSDPTSGGAPDTQY
TRBV7-6 ASTLVGGRAQETQY
TRBV6-6 TSSYSLAGAKDGETQY
TRBV12-3/TRBV12-4 ALRWSNYGYT